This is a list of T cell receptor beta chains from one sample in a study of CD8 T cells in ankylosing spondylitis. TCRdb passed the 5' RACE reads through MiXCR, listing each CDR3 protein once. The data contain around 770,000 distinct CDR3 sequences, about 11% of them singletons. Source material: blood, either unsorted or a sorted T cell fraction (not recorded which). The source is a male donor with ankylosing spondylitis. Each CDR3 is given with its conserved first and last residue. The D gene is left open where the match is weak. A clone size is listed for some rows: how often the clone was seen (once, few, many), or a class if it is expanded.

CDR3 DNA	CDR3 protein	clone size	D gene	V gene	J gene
TGCAGTGTCCCTCTGGTCGATGAGCAGTTCTTC	CSVPLVDEQFF	many	-	TRBV20-1	TRBJ2-1
TGTGCCATCAGCCCTCATGGGCAGGGGAGTAACGAGCAGTACTTC	CAISPHGQGSNEQYF	once	-	TRBV10-3	TRBJ2-7
TGTGCCAGCAGCCCAGGGGGGAACATTCAGTACTTC	CASSPGGNIQYF	few	-	TRBV5-6	TRBJ2-4
TGCAGCGTTGCTGGGACAGGGGAAGGAGAGGGCCTCTATGGCTACACCTTC	CSVAGTGEGEGLYGYTF	many	TRBD1	TRBV29-1	TRBJ1-2
TGTGCCATCAGTGGCCGCCTGGGAGATACGCAGTATTTT	CAISGRLGDTQYF	few	-	TRBV10-3	TRBJ2-3
TGCAGTGCTAGAGACGAACCTGGACAGGGGAACGAGCAGTACTTC	CSARDEPGQGNEQYF	-	TRBD1	TRBV20-1	TRBJ2-7
TGTGCCAGCAGTTACAGGGCTCCGAGCTCCTACAATGAGCAGTTCTTC	CASSYRAPSSYNEQFF	few	-	TRBV6-5	TRBJ2-1
TGTGCCAGCAGCTTCTCACAGGGCCTGAATCAGCCCCAGCATTTT	CASSFSQGLNQPQHF	few	-	TRBV7-9	TRBJ1-5
TGCGCCAGCAGCTTTATGACAGCGCCAGATACGCAGTATTTT	CASSFMTAPDTQYF	-	-	TRBV5-1	TRBJ2-3
TGCAGTGCTAGAACAGGGGACGGGGCCAACGTCCTGACTTTC	CSARTGDGANVLTF	-	TRBD1	TRBV20-1	TRBJ2-6
TGTGCCAGCAGCGACCGGGACAGGGGCGCCTATAATTCACCCCTCCACTTT	CASSDRDRGAYNSPLHF	few	TRBD1	TRBV12-3/TRBV12-4	TRBJ1-6
TGTGCCAGCAGTGACAGGGGGCTGGGAGATACGCAGTATTTT	CASSDRGLGDTQYF	many	TRBD1	TRBV6-1	TRBJ2-3
TGCAGCGTTGATGGAGCGGGGGTTCCCACAGATACGCAGTATTTT	CSVDGAGVPTDTQYF	few	TRBD2	TRBV29-1	TRBJ2-3
TGCGCCAGCAGCTTGGTTATTAGCGGGGGGGACAATGAGCAGTTCTTC	CASSLVISGGDNEQFF	many	TRBD2	TRBV5-1	TRBJ2-1
TGCAGCGTTGCTAGCGGGGGGCGCTACGAGCAGTACTTC	CSVASGGRYEQYF	-	TRBD2	TRBV29-1	TRBJ2-7
TGTGCCAGCAGCCAAGATTCGGGGCGCGAGACCCAGTACTTC	CASSQDSGRETQYF	many	-	TRBV4-2	TRBJ2-5
TGCGCCAGCAGCTTGGTTCGGACTAGCGGGGGGCTAGCAGACAATGAGCAGTTCTTC	CASSLVRTSGGLADNEQFF	-	TRBD2	TRBV5-1	TRBJ2-1
TGCAGCGTTGTGCGGGACAGCGGGTACGAGCAGTACTTC	CSVVRDSGYEQYF	few	-	TRBV29-1	TRBJ2-7
TGTGCCAGCACTCAGGCGGGAACCTATGGCTACACCTTC	CASTQAGTYGYTF	few	-	TRBV2	TRBJ1-2
TGTGCCAGCAGTTTACAGCGGACAACCTACGAGCAGTACTTC	CASSLQRTTYEQYF	-	-	TRBV12-3/TRBV12-4	TRBJ2-7
TGTGCCAGTAGTAACCGACAGGGGAGTTACTATGGCTACACCTTC	CASSNRQGSYYGYTF	few	TRBD1	TRBV19	TRBJ1-2
TGCGCCAGCAGCCCTCTGGACAGGGGGCAATACGAGCAGTACTTC	CASSPLDRGQYEQYF	-	TRBD1	TRBV5-1	TRBJ2-7
TGTGCCATCAGTGGCTCGGGGGCAGAAGCTTTCTTT	CAISGSGAEAFF	few	-	TRBV10-3	TRBJ1-1
TGTGCCAGCAGCTACCGGGACCCCACGGCAGCCCTCCACTTT	CASSYRDPTAALHF	-	-	TRBV5-6	TRBJ1-6
TGTGCCAGCACCTTGGACAGGGTCACTGAAGCTTTCTTT	CASTLDRVTEAFF	few	TRBD1	TRBV12-3/TRBV12-4	TRBJ1-1
TGTGCCAGCAGTCCCCCAGGGGTGAGAAACACTGAAGCTTTCTTT	CASSPPGVRNTEAFF	-	-	TRBV6-1	TRBJ1-1
TGTGCCAGCAGTCCTTGGGGACCCTCCTACGAGCAGTACTTC	CASSPWGPSYEQYF	few	-	TRBV6-2/TRBV6-3	TRBJ2-7
TGTGCCATCAGTGGGACAGGGGACTCCTACGAGCAGTACTTC	CAISGTGDSYEQYF	many	TRBD1	TRBV10-3	TRBJ2-7
TGTGCCAGCAGCTTCAGGCGGGGCCAAGAGACCCAGTACTTC	CASSFRRGQETQYF	many	-	TRBV5-5	TRBJ2-5
TGCAGCGGCAAACTAGCTCAAGAGACCCAGTACTTC	CSGKLAQETQYF	many	-	TRBV29-1	TRBJ2-5
TGTGCCATCAGTGAGTTCGGGGCGCTGTCAGACTACACCTTC	CAISEFGALSDYTF	-	-	TRBV10-3	TRBJ1-2
TGCAGTGCTAGAGGTCCTAGCGGGGTTGGCGGGGAGCTGTTTTTT	CSARGPSGVGGELFF	-	TRBD2	TRBV20-1	TRBJ2-2
TGCAGTGCTCAACAGGGTTCTTCCTATGGCTACACCTTC	CSAQQGSSYGYTF	few	-	TRBV20-1	TRBJ1-2
TGTGCCAGCAGTTTAAGAACGCGCCCTTATGGCTACACCTTC	CASSLRTRPYGYTF	many	-	TRBV12-3/TRBV12-4	TRBJ1-2
TGTGCCAGCAGTTACCAGGGACAGGGGCCTAACTATGGCTACACCTTC	CASSYQGQGPNYGYTF	-	TRBD1	TRBV6-5	TRBJ1-2
TGTGCCAGCAGCTCCTGGACCGCTTCCTATGGCTACACCTTC	CASSSWTASYGYTF	-	-	TRBV9	TRBJ1-2
TGCGCCAGCAGCCAAGATCGAAGAGGGATCTATGGCTACACCTTC	CASSQDRRGIYGYTF	-	-	TRBV4-1	TRBJ1-2
TGCGCCAGCAGCCAAGTTACAGGGCCCTATAATTCACCCCTCCACTTT	CASSQVTGPYNSPLHF	many	-	TRBV4-3	TRBJ1-6